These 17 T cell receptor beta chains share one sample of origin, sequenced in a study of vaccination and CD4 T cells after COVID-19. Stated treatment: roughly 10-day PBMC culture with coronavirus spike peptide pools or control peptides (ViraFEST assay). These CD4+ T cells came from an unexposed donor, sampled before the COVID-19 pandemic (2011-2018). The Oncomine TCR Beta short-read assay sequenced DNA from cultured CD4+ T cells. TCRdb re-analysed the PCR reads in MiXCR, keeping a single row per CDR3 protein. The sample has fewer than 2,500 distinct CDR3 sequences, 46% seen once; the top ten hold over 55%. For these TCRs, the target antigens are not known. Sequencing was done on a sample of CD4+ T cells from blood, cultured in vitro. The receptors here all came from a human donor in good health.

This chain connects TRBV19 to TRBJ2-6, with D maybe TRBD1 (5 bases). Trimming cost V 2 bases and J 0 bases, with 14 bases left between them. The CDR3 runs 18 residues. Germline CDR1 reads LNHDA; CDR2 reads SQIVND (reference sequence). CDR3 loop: CASSIRAGSYSGANVLTF. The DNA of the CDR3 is TGTGCCAGTAGTATACGAGCAGGGTCCTACTCTGGGGCCAACGTCCTGACTTTC. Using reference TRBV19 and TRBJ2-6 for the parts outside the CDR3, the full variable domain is DGGITQSPKYLFRKEGQNVTLSCEQNLNHDAMYWYRQDPGQGLRLIYYSQIVNDFQKGDIAEGYSVSREKKESFPLTVTSAQKNPTAFYLCASSIRAGSYSGANVLTFGAGSRLTVL.

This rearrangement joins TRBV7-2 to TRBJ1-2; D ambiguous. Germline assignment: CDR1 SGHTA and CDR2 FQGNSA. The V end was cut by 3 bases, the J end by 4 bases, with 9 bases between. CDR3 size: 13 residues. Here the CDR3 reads CASSLGTFYGYTF. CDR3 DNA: TGTGCCAGCAGCTTGGGCACATTCTATGGCTACACCTTC.

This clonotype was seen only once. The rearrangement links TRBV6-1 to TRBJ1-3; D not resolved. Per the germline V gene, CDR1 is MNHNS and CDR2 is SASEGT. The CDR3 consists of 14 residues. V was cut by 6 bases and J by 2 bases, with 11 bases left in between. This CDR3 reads CASRDGFAGNTIYF. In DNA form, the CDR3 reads TGTGCCAGCAGGGACGGGTTTGCTGGAAACACCATATATTTT.

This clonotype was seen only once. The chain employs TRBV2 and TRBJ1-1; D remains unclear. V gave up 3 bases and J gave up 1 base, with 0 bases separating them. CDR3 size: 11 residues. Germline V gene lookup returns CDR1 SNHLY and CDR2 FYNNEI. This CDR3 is CASSENTEAFF. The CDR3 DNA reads TGTGCCAGCAGTGAGAACACTGAAGCTTTCTTT. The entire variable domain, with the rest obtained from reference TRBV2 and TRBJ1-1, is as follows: EPEVTQTPSHQVTQMGQEVILRCVPISNHLYFYWYRQILGQKVEFLVSFYNNEISEKSEIFDDQFSVERPDGSNFTLKIRSTKLEDSAMYFCASSENTEAFFGQGTRLTVV.

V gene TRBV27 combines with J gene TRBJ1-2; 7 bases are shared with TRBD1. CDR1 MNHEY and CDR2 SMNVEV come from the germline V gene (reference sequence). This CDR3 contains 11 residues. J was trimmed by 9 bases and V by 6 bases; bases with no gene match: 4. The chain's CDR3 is CASSPGGSYTF. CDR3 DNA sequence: TGTGCCAGCAGCCCAGGGGGAAGCTACACCTTC.

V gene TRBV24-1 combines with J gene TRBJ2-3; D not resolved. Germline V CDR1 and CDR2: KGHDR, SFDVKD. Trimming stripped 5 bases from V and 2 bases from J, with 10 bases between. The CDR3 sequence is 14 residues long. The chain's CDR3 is CATSGGDYTDTQYF. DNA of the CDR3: TGTGCCACCAGTGGTGGGGATTACACAGATACGCAGTATTTT.

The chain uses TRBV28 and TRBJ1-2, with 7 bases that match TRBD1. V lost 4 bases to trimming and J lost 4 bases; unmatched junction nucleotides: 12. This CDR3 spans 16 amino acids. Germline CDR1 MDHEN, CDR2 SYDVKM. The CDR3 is CASSSSRQGGRYGYTF. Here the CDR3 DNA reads TGTGCCAGCAGTTCCTCCCGACAGGGAGGACGCTATGGCTACACCTTC.

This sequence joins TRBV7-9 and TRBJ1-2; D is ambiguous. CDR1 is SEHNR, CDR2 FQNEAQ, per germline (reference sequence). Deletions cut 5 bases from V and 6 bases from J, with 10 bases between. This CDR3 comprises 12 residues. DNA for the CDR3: TGTGCCAGCAGCCTAACCTTCGATGGCTACACCTTC. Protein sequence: CASSLTFDGYTF.

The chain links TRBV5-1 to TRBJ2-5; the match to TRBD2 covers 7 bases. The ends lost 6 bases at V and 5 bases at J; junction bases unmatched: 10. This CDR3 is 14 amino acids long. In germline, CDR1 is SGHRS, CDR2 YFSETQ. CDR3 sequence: CASKRTGGRETQYF. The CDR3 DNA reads TGCGCCAGCAAAAGGACGGGGGGAAGGGAGACCCAGTACTTC.

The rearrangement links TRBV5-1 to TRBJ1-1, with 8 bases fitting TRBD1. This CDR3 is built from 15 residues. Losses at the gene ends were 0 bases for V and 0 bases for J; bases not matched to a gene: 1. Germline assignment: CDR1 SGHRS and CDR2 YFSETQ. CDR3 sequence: CASSLGQGMNTEAFF. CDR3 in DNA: TGCGCCAGCAGCTTGGGACAGGGGATGAACACTGAAGCTTTCTTT. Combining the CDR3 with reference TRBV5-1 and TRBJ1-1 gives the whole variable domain KAGVTQTPRYLIKTRGQQVTLSCSPISGHRSVSWYQQTPGQGLQFLFEYFSETQRNKGNFPGRFSGRQFSNSRSEMNVSTLELGDSALYLCASSLGQGMNTEAFFGQGTRLTVV.

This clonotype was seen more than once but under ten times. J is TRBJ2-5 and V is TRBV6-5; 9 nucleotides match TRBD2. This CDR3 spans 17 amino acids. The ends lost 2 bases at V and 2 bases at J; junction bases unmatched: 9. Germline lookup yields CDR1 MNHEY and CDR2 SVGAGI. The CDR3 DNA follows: TGTGCCAGCAGTTACACTGGTGGCGGGGGGGGACAAGAGACCCAGTACTTC. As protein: CASSYTGGGGGQETQYF.

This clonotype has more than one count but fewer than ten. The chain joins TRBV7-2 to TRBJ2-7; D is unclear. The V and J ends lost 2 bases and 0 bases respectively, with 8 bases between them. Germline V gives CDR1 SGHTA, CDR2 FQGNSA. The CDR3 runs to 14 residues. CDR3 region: CASSLSTFSYEQYF. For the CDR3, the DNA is TGTGCCAGCAGCTTAAGTACTTTCTCCTACGAGCAGTACTTC.

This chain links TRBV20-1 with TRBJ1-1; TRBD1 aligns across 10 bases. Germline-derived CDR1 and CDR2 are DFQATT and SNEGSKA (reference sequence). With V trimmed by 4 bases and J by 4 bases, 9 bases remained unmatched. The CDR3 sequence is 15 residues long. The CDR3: CSATDPGQGSTEAFF. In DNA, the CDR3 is TGCAGTGCTACAGACCCGGGACAGGGGAGCACTGAAGCTTTCTTT.

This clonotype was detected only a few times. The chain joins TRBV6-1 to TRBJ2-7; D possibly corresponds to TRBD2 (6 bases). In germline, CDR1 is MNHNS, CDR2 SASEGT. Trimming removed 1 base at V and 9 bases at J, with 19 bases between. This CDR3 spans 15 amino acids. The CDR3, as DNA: TGTGCCAGCAGTGAAGTGTTGGGACTGGGGACCATGCAGTACTTC. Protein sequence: CASSEVLGLGTMQYF.

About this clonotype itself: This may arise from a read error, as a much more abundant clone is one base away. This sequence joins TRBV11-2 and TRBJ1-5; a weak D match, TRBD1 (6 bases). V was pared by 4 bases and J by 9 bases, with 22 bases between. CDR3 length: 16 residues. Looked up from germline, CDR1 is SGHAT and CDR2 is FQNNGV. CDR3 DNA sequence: TGTGCCAGCAGCTCCGGCGGGGGCAGGGGACATCGGCCCCAGCATTTT. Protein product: CASSSGGGRGHRPQHF.

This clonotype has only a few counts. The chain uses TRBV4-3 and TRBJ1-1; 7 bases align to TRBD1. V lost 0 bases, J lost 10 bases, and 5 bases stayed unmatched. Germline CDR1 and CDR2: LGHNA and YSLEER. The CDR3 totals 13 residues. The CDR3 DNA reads TGCGCCAGCAGCCAAGATACGGGACAGACAGCTTTCTTT. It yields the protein CASSQDTGQTAFF.

CDR3 amino acids: CASSLGRGSFTEAFF. In DNA form, the CDR3 reads TGTGCCAGCAGCTTGGGCCGGGGGAGCTTCACTGAAGCTTTCTTT. The rearrangement joins TRBV5-4 to TRBJ1-1; D perhaps matches TRBD1 (5 bases). Deletions cut 0 bases from V and 4 bases from J, with 13 bases between. The CDR3 has 15 residues. The germline V gene has CDR1 SGHNT and CDR2 YYREEE (reference sequence).